This T cell receptor (beta chain) was documented in a study of blood T cell repertoires in COVID-19. Overall study context: Samples representing acute and convalescent COVID-19 were sourced from the United States, Italy and Spain.

As processed by the authors: Amplification of reference gene primers was used by the study to estimate nucleated cell counts. Sequencing was performed with immunoSEQ multiplex PCR; in TCRdb, only in-frame clones are kept and a portion is missing. The DNA was the basis for D and trimming; V, J and clone size are from that table. Of around 450,000 clones detected, around 89% appear once; the ten largest clones hold approximately 4.5%. The germline V gene has CDR1 PRHDT and CDR2 FYEKMQ (reference sequence). With 8 bases clipped from V and 0 bases from J, the junction kept 10 bases outside the gene matches. This CDR3 has 18 residues.

The TCR sequence derives from a woman aged 30 to 39 with acute or convalescent COVID-19. The chain uses TRBV13 and TRBJ2-3; 14 bases match TRBD2. Sequences were obtained from peripheral blood. The CDR3 DNA is TGTGCCAGCGGCTCCGGGACTAGCGGGGGAGAAAGCACAGATACGCAGTATTTT. Translated: CASGSGTSGGESTDTQYF. The full variable domain, in which reference TRBV13 and TRBJ2-3 provide the parts outside the CDR3, is AAGVIQSPRHLIKEKRETATLKCYPIPRHDTVYWYQQGPGQDPQFLISFYEKMQSDKGSIPDRFSAQQFSDYHSELNMSSLELGDSALYFCASGSGTSGGESTDTQYFGPGTRLTVL.